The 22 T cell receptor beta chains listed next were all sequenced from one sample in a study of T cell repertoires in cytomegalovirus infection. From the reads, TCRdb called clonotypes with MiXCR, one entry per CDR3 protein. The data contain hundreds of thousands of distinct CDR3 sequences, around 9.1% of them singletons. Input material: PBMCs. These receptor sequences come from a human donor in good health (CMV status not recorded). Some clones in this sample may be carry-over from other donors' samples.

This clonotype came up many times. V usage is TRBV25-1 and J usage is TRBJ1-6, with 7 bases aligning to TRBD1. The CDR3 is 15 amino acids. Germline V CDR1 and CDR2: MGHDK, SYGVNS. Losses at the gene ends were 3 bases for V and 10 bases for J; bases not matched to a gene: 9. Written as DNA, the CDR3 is TGTGCCAGCAGTGAGCCGGGACAGACCCAATCACCCCTCCACTTT. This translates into CASSEPGQTQSPLHF.

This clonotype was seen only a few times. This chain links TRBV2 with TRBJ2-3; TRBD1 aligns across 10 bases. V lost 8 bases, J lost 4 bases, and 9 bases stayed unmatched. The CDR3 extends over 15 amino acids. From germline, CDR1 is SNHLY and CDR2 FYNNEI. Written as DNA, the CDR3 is TGTGCCAGCTTCAAGGGACAGGGGATTGCAGATACGCAGTATTTT. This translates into CASFKGQGIADTQYF.

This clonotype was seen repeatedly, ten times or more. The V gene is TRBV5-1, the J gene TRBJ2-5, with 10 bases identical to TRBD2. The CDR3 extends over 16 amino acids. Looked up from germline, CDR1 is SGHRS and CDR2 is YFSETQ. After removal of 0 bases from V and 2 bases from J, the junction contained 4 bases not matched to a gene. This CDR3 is CASSLEPAGGQETQYF. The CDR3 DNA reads TGCGCCAGCAGCTTGGAGCCAGCGGGGGGGCAAGAGACCCAGTACTTC.

The CDR3 nucleotides read TGCAGTGGAAGTGAGAACACTGAAGCTTTCTTT. It encodes CSGSENTEAFF. The chain combines TRBV20-1 with TRBJ1-1; no definite D call. CDR3 length: 11 residues. CDR1 and CDR2 (germline): DFQATT, SNEGSKA (reference sequence). The V and J ends lost 7 bases and 1 base respectively, with 7 bases between them.

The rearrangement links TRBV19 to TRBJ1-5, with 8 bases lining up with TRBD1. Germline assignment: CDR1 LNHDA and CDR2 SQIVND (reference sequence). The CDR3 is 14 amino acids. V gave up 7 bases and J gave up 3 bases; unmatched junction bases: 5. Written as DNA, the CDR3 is TGTGCCAGTAACCGGGACAGGCTCAATCAGCCCCAGCATTTT. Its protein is CASNRDRLNQPQHF.

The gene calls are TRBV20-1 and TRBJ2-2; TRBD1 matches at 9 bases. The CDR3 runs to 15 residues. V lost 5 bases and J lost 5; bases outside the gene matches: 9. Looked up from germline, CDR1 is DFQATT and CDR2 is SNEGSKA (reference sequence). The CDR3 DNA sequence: TGCAGTGCTCGTCCGGGACAGGGTCAAACCGGGGAGCTGTTTTTT. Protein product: CSARPGQGQTGELFF.

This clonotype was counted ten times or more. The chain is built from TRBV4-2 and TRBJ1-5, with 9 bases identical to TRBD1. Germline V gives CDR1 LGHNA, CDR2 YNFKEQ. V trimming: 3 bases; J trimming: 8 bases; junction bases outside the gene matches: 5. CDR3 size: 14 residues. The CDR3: CASSQPGQGKPQHF. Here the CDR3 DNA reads TGTGCCAGCAGCCAGCCGGGACAGGGAAAGCCCCAGCATTTT.

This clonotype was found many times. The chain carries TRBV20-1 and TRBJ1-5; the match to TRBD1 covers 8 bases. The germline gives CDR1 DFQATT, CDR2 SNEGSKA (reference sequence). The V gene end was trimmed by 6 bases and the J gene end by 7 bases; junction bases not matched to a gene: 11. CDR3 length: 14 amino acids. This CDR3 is CSAPETGDWQPQHF. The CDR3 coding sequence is TGCAGTGCCCCCGAGACAGGGGATTGGCAGCCCCAGCATTTT.

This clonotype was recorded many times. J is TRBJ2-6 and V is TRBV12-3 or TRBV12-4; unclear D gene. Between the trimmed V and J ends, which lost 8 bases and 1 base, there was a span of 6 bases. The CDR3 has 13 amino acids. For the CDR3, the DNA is TGTGCCAGCCGAAAATCTGGGGCCAACGTCCTGACTTTC. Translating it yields CASRKSGANVLTF.

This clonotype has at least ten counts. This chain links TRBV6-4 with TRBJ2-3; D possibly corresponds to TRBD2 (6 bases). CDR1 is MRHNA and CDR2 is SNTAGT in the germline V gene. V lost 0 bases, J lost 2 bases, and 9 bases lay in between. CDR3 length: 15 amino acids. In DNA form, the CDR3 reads TGTGCCAGCAGTGACTCGGCGGGGCCCACAGATACGCAGTATTTT. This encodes CASSDSAGPTDTQYF.

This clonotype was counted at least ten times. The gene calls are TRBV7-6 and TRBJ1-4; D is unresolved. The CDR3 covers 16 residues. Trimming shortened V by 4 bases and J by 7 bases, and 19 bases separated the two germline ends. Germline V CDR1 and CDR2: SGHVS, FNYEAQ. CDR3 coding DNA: TGTGCCAGCAGCTCCTTTAAAGGGTATGGAGTTGAAAAACTGTTTTTT. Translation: CASSSFKGYGVEKLFF.

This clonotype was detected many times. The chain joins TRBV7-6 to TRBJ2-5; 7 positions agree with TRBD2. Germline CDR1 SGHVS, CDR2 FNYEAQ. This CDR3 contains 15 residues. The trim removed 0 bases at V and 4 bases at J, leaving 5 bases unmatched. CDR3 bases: TGTGCCAGCAGCTTAGCGCCGGGGAGGGGAGAGACCCAGTACTTC. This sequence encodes CASSLAPGRGETQYF. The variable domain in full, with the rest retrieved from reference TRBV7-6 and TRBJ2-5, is GAGVSQSPRYKVTKRGQDVALRCDPISGHVSLYWYRQALGQGPEFLTYFNYEAQQDKSGLPNDRFSAERPEGSISTLTIQRTEQRDSAMYRCASSLAPGRGETQYFGPGTRLLVL.

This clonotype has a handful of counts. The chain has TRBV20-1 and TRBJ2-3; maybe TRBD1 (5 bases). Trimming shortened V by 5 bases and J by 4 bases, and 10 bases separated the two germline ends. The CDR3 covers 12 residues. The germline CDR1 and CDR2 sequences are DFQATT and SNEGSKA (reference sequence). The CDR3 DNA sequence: TGCAGTGCTGTTGGCAGGGCAGATACGCAGTATTTT. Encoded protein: CSAVGRADTQYF.

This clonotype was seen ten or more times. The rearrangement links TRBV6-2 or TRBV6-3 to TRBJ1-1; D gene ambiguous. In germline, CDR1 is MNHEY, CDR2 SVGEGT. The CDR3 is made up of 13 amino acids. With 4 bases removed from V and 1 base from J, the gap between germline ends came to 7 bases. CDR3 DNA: TGTGCCAGCAGTTCGACTTGGAACACTGAAGCTTTCTTT. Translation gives CASSSTWNTEAFF.

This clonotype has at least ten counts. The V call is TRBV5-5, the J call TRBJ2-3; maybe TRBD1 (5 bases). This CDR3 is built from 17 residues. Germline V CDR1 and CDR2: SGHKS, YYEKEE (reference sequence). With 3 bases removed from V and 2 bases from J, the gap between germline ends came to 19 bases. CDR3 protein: CASSYLTTLGATDTQYF. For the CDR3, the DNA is TGTGCCAGCAGCTACCTCACAACTCTAGGGGCCACAGATACGCAGTATTTT.

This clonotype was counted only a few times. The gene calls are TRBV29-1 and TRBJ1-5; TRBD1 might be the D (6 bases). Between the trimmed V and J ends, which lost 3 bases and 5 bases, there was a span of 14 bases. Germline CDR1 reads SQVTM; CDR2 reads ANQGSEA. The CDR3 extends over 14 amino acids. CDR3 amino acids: CSVESGKGDQPQHF. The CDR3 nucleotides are TGCAGCGTTGAGTCCGGGAAGGGGGATCAGCCCCAGCATTTT.

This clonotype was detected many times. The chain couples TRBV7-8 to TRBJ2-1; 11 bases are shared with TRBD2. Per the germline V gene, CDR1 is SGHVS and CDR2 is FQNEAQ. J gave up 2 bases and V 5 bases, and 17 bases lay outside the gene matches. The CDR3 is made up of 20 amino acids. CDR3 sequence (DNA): TGTGCCAGCAGCCCTTTAGTGGGGACTAGCGGATTTCCCCCCTACAATGAGCAGTTCTTC. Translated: CASSPLVGTSGFPPYNEQFF.

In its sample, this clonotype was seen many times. The CDR3 loop reads CASRTLAGGHNEQFF. The CDR3 DNA sequence: TGTGCCAGCAGGACCTTAGCGGGGGGCCACAATGAGCAGTTCTTC. The chain links TRBV6-1 to TRBJ2-1, with 10 bases that match TRBD2. CDR3 length: 15 amino acids. The J segment lost 5 bases and the V segment lost 6 bases, leaving 7 bases of the junction unmatched. Germline V gene lookup returns CDR1 MNHNS and CDR2 SASEGT.

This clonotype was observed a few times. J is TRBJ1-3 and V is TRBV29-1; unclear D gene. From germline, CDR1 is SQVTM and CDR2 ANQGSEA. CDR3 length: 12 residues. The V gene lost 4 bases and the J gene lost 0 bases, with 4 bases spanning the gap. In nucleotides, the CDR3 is TGCAGCGTTGCCACCTCTGGAAACACCATATATTTT. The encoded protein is CSVATSGNTIYF. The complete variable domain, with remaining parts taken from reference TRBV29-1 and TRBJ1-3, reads SAVISQKPSRDICQRGTSLTIQCQVDSQVTMMFWYRQQPGQSLTLIATANQGSEATYESGFVIDKFPISRPNLTFSTLTVSNMSPEDSSIYLCSVATSGNTIYFGEGSWLTVV.

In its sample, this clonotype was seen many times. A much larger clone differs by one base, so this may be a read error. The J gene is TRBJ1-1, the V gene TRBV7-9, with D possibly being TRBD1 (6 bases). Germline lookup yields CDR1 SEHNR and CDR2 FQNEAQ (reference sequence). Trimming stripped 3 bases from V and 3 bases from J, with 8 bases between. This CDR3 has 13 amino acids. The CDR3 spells CASSFGGHTEAFF. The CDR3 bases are TGTGCCAGCAGCTTCGGGGGGCACACTGAAGCTTTCTTT.

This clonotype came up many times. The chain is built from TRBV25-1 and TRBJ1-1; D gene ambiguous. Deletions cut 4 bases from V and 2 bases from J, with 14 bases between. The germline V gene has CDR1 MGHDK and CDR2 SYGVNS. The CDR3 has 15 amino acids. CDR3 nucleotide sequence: TGTGCCAGCAGTGGAAGGACCAAAGGTAACACTGAAGCTTTCTTT. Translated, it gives CASSGRTKGNTEAFF.

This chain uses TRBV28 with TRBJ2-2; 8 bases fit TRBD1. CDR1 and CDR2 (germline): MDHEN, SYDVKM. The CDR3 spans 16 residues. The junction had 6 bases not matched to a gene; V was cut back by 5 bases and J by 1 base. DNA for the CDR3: TGTGCCAGCAGTACAGAACAGGGGGGGAACACCGGGGAGCTGTTTTTT. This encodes CASSTEQGGNTGELFF. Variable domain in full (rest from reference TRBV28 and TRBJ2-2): DVKVTQSSRYLVKRTGEKVFLECVQDMDHENMFWYRQDPGLGLRLIYFSYDVKMKEKGDIPEGYSVSREKKERFSLILESASTNQTSMYLCASSTEQGGNTGELFFGEGSRLTVL.